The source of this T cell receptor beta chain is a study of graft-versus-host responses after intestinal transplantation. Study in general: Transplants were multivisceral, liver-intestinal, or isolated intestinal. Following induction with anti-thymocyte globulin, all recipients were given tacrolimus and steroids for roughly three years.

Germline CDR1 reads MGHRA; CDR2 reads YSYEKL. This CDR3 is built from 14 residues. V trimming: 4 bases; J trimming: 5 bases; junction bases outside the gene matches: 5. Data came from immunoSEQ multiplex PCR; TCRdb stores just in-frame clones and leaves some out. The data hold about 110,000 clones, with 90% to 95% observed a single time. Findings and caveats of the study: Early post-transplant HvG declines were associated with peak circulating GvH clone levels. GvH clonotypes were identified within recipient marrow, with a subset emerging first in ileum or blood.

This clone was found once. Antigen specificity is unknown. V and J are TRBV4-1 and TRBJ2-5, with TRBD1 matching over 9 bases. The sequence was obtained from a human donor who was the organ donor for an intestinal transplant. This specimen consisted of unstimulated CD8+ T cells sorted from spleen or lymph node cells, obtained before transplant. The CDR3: CASSRTGAAETQYF. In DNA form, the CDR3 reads TGCGCCAGCAGCCGGACAGGGGCGGCGGAGACCCAGTACTTC.